A single sample is the source of the 26 T cell receptor beta chains below, sequenced in a study of shared clonotypes between healthy human individuals (TCRdb year 2020). Libraries were constructed by the immunoSEQ multiplex PCR assay. Not all clones reach the TCRdb copy of this immuneACCESS table, which keeps in-frame sequences only. Checked studies attribute under half of the gap to unresolved V genes and leave the rest unexplained. This sample comprises roughly 2,300,000 clones, around 93% of them detected only once. Jointly, the top ten make up 0.37% of the sample. Sequencing was performed on naive CD4+ T cells from PBMCs. The sample's cell subset or site label, decoded: CD45RA+ positively selected. The receptors shown here come from a man aged 18 to 29 in good health. Some clones in this sample may be carry-over from other donors' samples.

J is TRBJ1-3 and V is TRBV6-5, with D tentatively TRBD1 (5 bases). This CDR3 is 15 amino acids long. CDR1 and CDR2 (germline): MNHEY, SVGAGI. The V gene lost 7 bases and the J gene lost 3 bases, with 16 bases spanning the gap. CDR3 sequence: CASTPRVGVGNTIYF. CDR3 in DNA: TGTGCCAGCACCCCCCGGGTAGGGGTTGGAAACACCATATATTTT.

V gene TRBV29-1 combines with J gene TRBJ2-7; 7 nucleotides match TRBD2. Germline trimming cut 4 bases from V and 5 bases from J; bases unmatched to any gene: 14. The CDR3 is 15 amino acids. Per the germline V gene, CDR1 is SQVTM and CDR2 is ANQGSEA. The DNA for the CDR3 is TGCAGCGTTGGACGGCTAGCGGCTCAGAAGGACGAGCAGTACTTC. Translation gives CSVGRLAAQKDEQYF.

This clone occurred once. V is TRBV7-9 and J is TRBJ2-7, with 11 bases matching TRBD2. V shed 3 bases, J shed 0 bases, and the junction held 4 bases outside the gene matches. Per the germline V gene, CDR1 is SEHNR and CDR2 is FQNEAQ (reference sequence). The CDR3 totals 16 residues. The CDR3 is CASSLATSGSSYEQYF. The CDR3 DNA reads TGTGCCAGCAGCTTGGCAACTAGCGGGAGCTCCTACGAGCAGTACTTC.

The chain combines TRBV19 with TRBJ1-4; 9 nucleotides align to TRBD1. With 6 bases clipped from V and 7 bases from J, the junction kept 6 bases outside the gene matches. The germline V gene encodes CDR1 LNHDA and CDR2 SQIVND (reference sequence). The CDR3 runs to 14 residues. DNA for the CDR3: TGTGCCAGTAGGCCTGACAGGGGGGCTGAAAAACTGTTTTTT. Its translation is CASRPDRGAEKLFF.

The chain combines TRBV5-3 with TRBJ2-4, with TRBD2 identical over 9 bases. TRBV5-3 is assigned to the ORF class and has an uncertain function. The CDR3 sequence is 19 residues long. V gave up 5 bases and J gave up 0 bases; unmatched junction bases: 15. The CDR3 coding sequence is TGTGCCAGAAGTCCCCGGGGACTAGCTAAGAACATAGCCAAAAACATTCAGTACTTC. Protein product: CARSPRGLAKNIAKNIQYF.

The gene calls are TRBV28 and TRBJ2-7; D call uncertain. From germline, CDR1 is MDHEN and CDR2 SYDVKM. V was shortened by 7 bases and J by 2 bases, with 12 bases between the two germline ends. There are 13 residues in the CDR3. This CDR3 reads CASTRAEAYEQYF. CDR3 DNA sequence: TGTGCCAGCACACGGGCAGAAGCCTACGAGCAGTACTTC.

J is TRBJ2-1 and V is TRBV11-2; TRBD2 is a possible D gene (6 bases). V dropped 5 bases and J dropped 4 bases, with 15 bases sitting between them. The CDR3 totals 15 residues. CDR1 is SGHAT, CDR2 FQNNGV, per germline. CDR3 amino acids: CASSRNREPYNEQFF. The CDR3 bases are TGTGCCAGCAGCCGAAATCGGGAGCCATACAATGAGCAGTTCTTC.

The rearrangement uses TRBV5-4 and TRBJ2-5; D perhaps matches TRBD2 (6 bases). Germline CDR1 is SGHNT and CDR2 is YYREEE (reference sequence). The CDR3 totals 14 residues. V lost 5 bases and J lost 4, with 15 bases in between. CDR3 loop: CASRTRRDLETQYF. CDR3 bases: TGTGCCAGCAGGACTCGGCGGGACTTAGAGACCCAGTACTTC. The variable domain in full, completed from reference TRBV5-4 and TRBJ2-5, reads ETGVTQSPTHLIKTRGQQVTLRCSSQSGHNTVSWYQQALGQGPQFIFQYYREEENGRGNFPPRFSGLQFPNYSSELNVNALELDDSALYLCASRTRRDLETQYFGPGTRLLVL.

DNA for the CDR3: TGTGCCAGCAGCTTAGCATCTTCTATGAACACTGAAGCTTTCTTT. Protein: CASSLASSMNTEAFF. The V and J genes are TRBV7-3 and TRBJ1-1, with D hard to call. V was trimmed by 2 bases and J by 0 bases, leaving 10 bases between them. This CDR3 region has 15 residues. Germline V gene sequence: CDR1 SGHTA, CDR2 FQGTGA.

The chain couples TRBV7-2 to TRBJ2-7, with D unresolved. The CDR3 length is 15 residues. The V and J ends lost 1 base and 3 bases respectively, with 13 bases between them. From germline, CDR1 is SGHTA and CDR2 FQGNSA. This CDR3 is CASSLGSWDRYEQYF. The CDR3 DNA sequence: TGTGCCAGCAGCTTAGGTTCGTGGGATCGCTACGAGCAGTACTTC.

This clone was recorded once. The chain is built from TRBV2 and TRBJ1-3, with 7 bases matching TRBD1. J gave up 2 bases and V 7 bases, and 5 bases lay outside the gene matches. Germline loops: CDR1 SNHLY, CDR2 FYNNEI. The CDR3 has 14 amino acids. CDR3 in amino acids: CASKGGAAGNTIYF. The CDR3 coding sequence is TGTGCCAGCAAAGGGGGCGCAGCTGGAAACACCATATATTTT. The variable domain in full, completed from reference TRBV2 and TRBJ1-3, reads EPEVTQTPSHQVTQMGQEVILRCVPISNHLYFYWYRQILGQKVEFLVSFYNNEISEKSEIFDDQFSVERPDGSNFTLKIRSTKLEDSAMYFCASKGGAAGNTIYFGEGSWLTVV.

CDR3 amino acids: CASSPGGKDNEQFF. Written as DNA, the CDR3 is TGTGCCAGCAGTCCGGGAGGGAAAGACAATGAGCAGTTCTTC. This chain joins TRBV28 and TRBJ2-1, with TRBD2 matching 8 bases. CDR3 length: 14 residues. Trimming at V came to 5 bases and at J to 5 bases, leaving 5 bases not matched to a gene. Germline V gene sequence: CDR1 MDHEN, CDR2 SYDVKM. Full variable domain (outside the CDR3, taken from reference TRBV28 and TRBJ2-1): DVKVTQSSRYLVKRTGEKVFLECVQDMDHENMFWYRQDPGLGLRLIYFSYDVKMKEKGDIPEGYSVSREKKERFSLILESASTNQTSMYLCASSPGGKDNEQFFGPGTRLTVL.

The rearrangement joins TRBV6-1 to TRBJ2-7; 7 nucleotides agree with TRBD2. The CDR3 runs to 17 residues. The germline gives CDR1 MNHNS, CDR2 SASEGT. With 0 bases clipped from V and 7 bases from J, the junction kept 15 bases outside the gene matches. CDR3 DNA sequence: TGTGCCAGCAGTGAAGCTTTTGCGGGAGTTTGGTCGGGTGAGCAGTACTTC. Encoded protein: CASSEAFAGVWSGEQYF.

The rearrangement uses TRBV4-2 and TRBJ2-1; the D gene is possibly TRBD1 (6 bases). This CDR3 is 17 amino acids long. The V end was cut by 2 bases, the J end by 0 bases, with 14 bases between. CDR1 LGHNA and CDR2 YNFKEQ come from the germline V gene. CDR3 residues: CASSQRKGDGSYNEQFF. The CDR3 DNA reads as TGTGCCAGCAGCCAACGCAAGGGGGACGGCTCCTACAATGAGCAGTTCTTC.

Note on this clone: Other DNA sequences of this sample code for an identical CDR3. The gene calls are TRBV20-1 and TRBJ2-7; D call uncertain. The V gene's germline CDR1 is DFQATT and CDR2 SNEGSKA (reference sequence). The V gene lost 0 bases and the J gene lost 3 bases, with 3 bases spanning the gap. The CDR3 consists of 11 residues. CDR3 sequence (DNA): TGCAGTGCTAGAGACTTCTACGAGCAGTACTTC. Residues: CSARDFYEQYF.

The CDR3: CASSPRLGASNQPQHF. CDR3 nucleotide sequence: TGTGCCAGCAGCCCCCGGCTCGGGGCGAGCAATCAGCCCCAGCATTTT. The chain has TRBV28 and TRBJ1-5, with D possibly matching TRBD1 (5 bases). The CDR3 length is 16 residues. Germline V gene data show CDR1 as MDHEN and CDR2 as SYDVKM. Trimming pared 6 bases from V and 1 base from J, leaving 16 bases between. Supplemented by reference TRBV28 and TRBJ1-5, the full variable domain reads DVKVTQSSRYLVKRTGEKVFLECVQDMDHENMFWYRQDPGLGLRLIYFSYDVKMKEKGDIPEGYSVSREKKERFSLILESASTNQTSMYLCASSPRLGASNQPQHFGDGTRLSIL.

This clone occurred a few times. The chain couples TRBV30 to TRBJ2-2, with D unclear. The germline CDR1 and CDR2 sequences are GTSNPN and SVGIG (reference sequence). The length of the CDR3 is 14 residues. Trimming shortened V by 0 bases and J by 5 bases, and 10 bases separated the two germline ends. CDR3: CAWSVAGGTGELFF. CDR3 bases: TGTGCCTGGAGTGTAGCAGGTGGGACCGGGGAGCTGTTTTTT.

The rearrangement uses TRBV30 and TRBJ2-3, with TRBD1 identical over 9 bases. V dropped 0 bases and J dropped 4; count of bases not matched to a gene: 5. This CDR3 contains 15 residues. The germline V gene has CDR1 GTSNPN and CDR2 SVGIG (reference sequence). The CDR3 DNA follows: TGTGCCTGGAGTGTCGGGACAGGGTCTGCAGATACGCAGTATTTT. Its translation: CAWSVGTGSADTQYF.

The chain couples TRBV11-1 to TRBJ2-1, with TRBD2 matching over 7 bases. The CDR3 totals 15 residues. Unmatched junction bases numbered 8, after V lost 5 bases and J lost 4 bases. Germline V lookup: CDR1 SGHAT, CDR2 FQDESV (reference sequence). This CDR3 reads CASSPRGDHYNEQFF. Written as DNA, the CDR3 is TGTGCCAGCAGCCCTCGGGGGGACCATTACAATGAGCAGTTCTTC.

This chain joins TRBV30 and TRBJ2-2; TRBD2 agrees at 8 bases. CDR1 and CDR2 (germline): GTSNPN, SVGIG (reference sequence). The CDR3 length is 15 residues. V was pared by 1 base and J by 4 bases, with 5 bases of the junction left unmatched. In DNA form, the CDR3 reads TGTGCCTGGAGTGGGGGTAGCGGGGTCACCGGGGAGCTGTTTTTT. Amino acids: CAWSGGSGVTGELFF.

This chain's CDR3 is CAAQSGNTIYF. CDR3 sequence (DNA): TGTGCCGCACAGTCTGGAAACACCATATATTTT. The chain uses TRBV19 and TRBJ1-3; D gene ambiguous. The V gene lost 11 bases and the J gene lost 1 base, with 6 bases spanning the gap. The CDR3 spans 11 residues. CDR1 and CDR2 from the germline V gene are LNHDA and SQIVND (reference sequence).

The chain has TRBV7-9 and TRBJ2-7; 11 nucleotides agree with TRBD1. Germline V gene data show CDR1 as SEHNR and CDR2 as FQNEAQ (reference sequence). This CDR3 contains 17 residues. The J segment lost 5 bases and the V segment lost 1 base, leaving 10 bases of the junction unmatched. The CDR3 DNA reads TGTGCCAGCAGCTTAGGGACAGGGGGCGAGTTGGTAAACGAGCAGTACTTC. Protein: CASSLGTGGELVNEQYF.

The chain is built from TRBV2 and TRBJ2-1, with a tentative D call TRBD2 (6 bases). Germline V CDR1 and CDR2: SNHLY, FYNNEI. The CDR3 has 14 residues. Between the trimmed V and J ends, which lost 9 bases and 4 bases, there was a span of 16 bases. The CDR3 region has the DNA TGTGCCAGTTCAATAGCGGACCTATACAATGAGCAGTTCTTC. Its translation: CASSIADLYNEQFF.

The V call is TRBV27, the J call TRBJ2-7; D might be TRBD1 (5 bases). The V and J ends lost 7 bases and 2 bases respectively, with 12 bases between them. The CDR3 consists of 13 residues. Germline V lookup: CDR1 MNHEY, CDR2 SMNVEV (reference sequence). Here the CDR3 reads CASIRTRAYEQYF. The CDR3 nucleotides read TGTGCCAGCATCAGGACAAGAGCCTACGAGCAGTACTTC.

The rearrangement uses TRBV5-4 and TRBJ2-5; weak D call: TRBD2 (6 bases). From germline, CDR1 is SGHNT and CDR2 YYREEE (reference sequence). Trimming shortened V by 4 bases and J by 8 bases, and 21 bases separated the two germline ends. The CDR3 extends over 15 amino acids. Written as DNA, the CDR3 is TGTGCCAGCAGCCTCCCCGGGACTCGAGGTGGCACCCAGTACTTC. It codes for CASSLPGTRGGTQYF.

The V gene is TRBV19, the J gene TRBJ1-5; D perhaps matches TRBD1 (5 bases). The CDR3 runs 15 residues. The germline V gene encodes CDR1 LNHDA and CDR2 SQIVND (reference sequence). V lost 0 bases, J lost 5 bases, and 11 bases lay in between. The CDR3 loop reads CASSIDAGMYQPQHF. CDR3 DNA: TGTGCCAGTAGTATAGACGCAGGGATGTATCAGCCCCAGCATTTT. The variable domain in full, with the rest retrieved from reference TRBV19 and TRBJ1-5, is DGGITQSPKYLFRKEGQNVTLSCEQNLNHDAMYWYRQDPGQGLRLIYYSQIVNDFQKGDIAEGYSVSREKKESFPLTVTSAQKNPTAFYLCASSIDAGMYQPQHFGDGTRLSIL.